The present TCR beta chain was sequenced within a study of T cells expressing NK-cell markers. Study-level information: Researchers got TCR beta repertoires out of sorted CD3+CD56+NKG2C+, CD3+CD56+NKG2C- and CD3+CD56-NKG2C+ T cells. Within the sequenced cohort of eight donors, seven exhibited HCMV seropositivity and one was seronegative.

From the 5' RACE reads, TCRdb lists one entry per CDR3 protein and no DNA. In total, the table holds some 500,000 distinct CDR3 sequences. The CDR3 has 14 amino acids. CDR1 is LNHDA, CDR2 SQIVND, per germline (reference sequence). About this clonotype: Its antigen is unknown.

The study's findings and limits: Each of about six donors carried dominant NKG2C+ clonotypes accounting for roughly 1.0-7.0% of CD8+ T cells.

The sequence derives from a woman between 50 and 59 years old in good health. The chain carries TRBV19 and TRBJ2-4. The material sequenced was blood T cells: a sorted CD56 or NKG2C T cell subset, CD4+ or CD8+ T cells, or bulk PBMC T cells (not recorded which). The CDR3 region is CASSTNLDGNIQYF.